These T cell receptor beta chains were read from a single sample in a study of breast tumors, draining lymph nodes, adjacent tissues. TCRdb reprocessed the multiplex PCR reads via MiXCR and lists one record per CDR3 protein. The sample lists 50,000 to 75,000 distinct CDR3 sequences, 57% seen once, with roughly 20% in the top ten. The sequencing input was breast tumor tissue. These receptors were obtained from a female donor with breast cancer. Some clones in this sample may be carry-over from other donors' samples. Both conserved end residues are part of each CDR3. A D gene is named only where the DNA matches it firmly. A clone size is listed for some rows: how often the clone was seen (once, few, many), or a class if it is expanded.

CASSLRASGSYNEQFF,TGTGCCAGCAGTTTACGGGCTAGCGGTTCCTACAATGAGCAGTTCTTC,many,TRBJ2-1,TRBD2,TRBV27
CASSLGLGTSYEQYF,TGTGCCAGCAGCTTAGGCCTTGGCACCTCCTACGAGCAGTACTTC,many,TRBJ2-7,.,TRBV11-2
CASSLASNSYEQYF,TGTGCCAGCAGCTTAGCTTCTAATTCCTACGAGCAGTACTTC,many,TRBJ2-7,.,TRBV7-9
CSVGNGDYGYTF,TGCAGCGTGGGAAACGGGGACTATGGCTACACCTTC,.,TRBJ1-2,.,TRBV29-1
CSAINRDSSSYNEQFF,TGCAGTGCTATAAACAGGGATTCCAGCTCCTACAATGAGCAGTTCTTC,many,TRBJ2-1,.,TRBV20-1
CASSPRPAGLAGAADTQYF,TGTGCCAGCAGTCCACGACCAGCGGGGCTAGCGGGAGCGGCTGATACGCAGTATTTT,.,TRBJ2-3,TRBD2,TRBV12-3/TRBV12-4
CASSLNTEAFF,TGTGCCAGCAGCCTCAACACTGAAGCTTTCTTT,.,TRBJ1-1,.,TRBV11-3
CASEGAGISYEQYF,TGTGCCAGCGAGGGGGCAGGGATCTCCTACGAGCAGTACTTC,many,TRBJ2-7,TRBD1,TRBV6-6
CASSQGRGSSPLHF,TGCGCCAGCAGCCAGGGAAGGGGTAGTTCACCCCTCCACTTT,.,TRBJ1-6,.,TRBV4-3
CATSSLDGQAFVQGYTF,TGTGCCACCAGCAGCTTGGACGGACAGGCTTTCGTCCAGGGCTACACCTTC,.,TRBJ1-2,TRBD1,TRBV15
CATKLAAGLVDTQYF,TGTGCCACCAAACTAGCGGCTGGATTGGTTGATACGCAGTATTTT,.,TRBJ2-3,TRBD2,TRBV2
CASSQGEAGNYGYTF,TGTGCCAGCAGCCAAGGAGAAGCGGGGAACTATGGCTACACCTTC,.,TRBJ1-2,.,TRBV14
CASSPGQGNQPQHF,TGTGCCAGCAGCCCGGGACAGGGCAATCAGCCCCAGCATTTT,many,TRBJ1-5,TRBD1,TRBV11-1
CASSEDLAVRWFF,TGTGCCAGCAGTGAAGATCTAGCGGTTAGGTGGTTCTTC,.,TRBJ2-1,TRBD2,TRBV2
CASSLVGTSGEQFF,TGTGCCAGCAGTTTAGTAGGGACTAGCGGGGAGCAGTTCTTC,many,TRBJ2-1,TRBD2,TRBV12-3/TRBV12-4
CSGLFTGDANEKLFF,TGCAGCGGTCTTTTTACAGGGGATGCTAATGAAAAACTGTTTTTT,.,TRBJ1-4,TRBD1,TRBV29-1
CSAPTDNYGYTF,TGCAGTGCTCCGACCGATAACTATGGCTACACCTTC,.,TRBJ1-2,.,TRBV20-1
CASSFLGWETQYF,TGTGCCAGCAGCTTTTTGGGATGGGAGACCCAGTACTTC,many,TRBJ2-5,.,TRBV5-6
CASSTGVPDTQYF,TGCGCCAGCAGTACAGGGGTGCCAGATACGCAGTATTTT,.,TRBJ2-3,TRBD1,TRBV4-1
CASSLYSGANVLTF,TGCGCCAGCAGCTTATACTCTGGGGCCAACGTCCTGACTTTC,many,TRBJ2-6,.,TRBV5-1
CASSQDNSYTDTQYF,TGCGCCAGCAGCCAAGACAACAGTTACACAGATACGCAGTATTTT,.,TRBJ2-3,.,TRBV4-1
CASMAGLAGGTTDTQYF,TGTGCCAGCATGGCCGGGCTAGCGGGGGGTACAACAGATACGCAGTATTTT,.,TRBJ2-3,TRBD2,TRBV2
CAWSRGHLSNQPQHF,TGTGCCTGGAGCAGGGGACACCTTAGCAATCAGCCCCAGCATTTT,many,TRBJ1-5,.,TRBV30
CASSLEVAGCETQYF,TGTGCCAGCAGCTTGGAAGTAGCGGGATGCGAGACCCAGTACTTC,once,TRBJ2-5,TRBD2,TRBV5-5
CSARDLTSGSTDTQYF,TGCAGTGCTAGGGATTTGACTAGCGGCTCCACAGATACGCAGTATTTT,.,TRBJ2-3,TRBD2,TRBV20-1
CASARRQGGYSYNEQFF,TGTGCCAGCGCTAGAAGACAGGGCGGGTACTCCTACAATGAGCAGTTCTTC,.,TRBJ2-1,TRBD1,TRBV11-2
CASSGFGTPIDGTQYF,TGTGCCAGCAGTGGGTTCGGGACCCCCATCGATGGGACCCAGTACTTC,.,TRBJ2-5,.,TRBV2
CSLGVFDEQFF,TGCAGCTTGGGCGTATTCGATGAGCAGTTCTTC,.,TRBJ2-1,.,TRBV29-1
CATSRDEGAEETQYF,TGTGCCACCAGCAGAGATGAGGGGGCTGAGGAGACCCAGTACTTC,.,TRBJ2-5,TRBD1,TRBV15
CASSSSGVGSSYNDNQPQHF,TGTGCCAGCAGCTCCTCCGGGGTGGGGAGCTCCTACAATGACAATCAGCCCCAGCATTTT,.,TRBJ1-5,.,TRBV11-2
CSVEPGGRDEQYF,TGCAGCGTTGAGCCAGGGGGTAGGGACGAGCAGTACTTC,many,TRBJ2-7,TRBD1,TRBV29-1
CSAAPGRSYEQYF,TGCAGTGCTGCCCCGGGCCGCTCCTACGAGCAGTACTTC,few,TRBJ2-7,.,TRBV20-1
CASRLTSGDRGEQFF,TGTGCCAGCAGGTTGACTAGCGGGGATAGGGGTGAGCAGTTCTTC,.,TRBJ2-1,TRBD2,TRBV2
CASSQDRQGESSYNSPLPF,TGCGCCAGCAGCCAAGATCGTCAAGGGGAGAGCTCCTACAATTCACCCCTCCCCTTT,.,TRBJ1-6,.,TRBV3-2
CASSFGTENTGELFF,TGTGCCAGCAGCTTTGGGACTGAAAACACCGGGGAGCTGTTTTTT,.,TRBJ2-2,.,TRBV7-6
CASSQGTGTSQPQHF,TGCGCCAGCAGCCAAGGGACAGGGACCAGTCAGCCCCAGCATTTT,.,TRBJ1-5,TRBD1,TRBV4-1
CSLRAGGIDNEQFF,TGCAGCCTTCGAGCGGGGGGGATCGATAATGAGCAGTTCTTC,.,TRBJ2-1,TRBD2,TRBV29-1
CSAPRGQGMDEQFF,TGCAGTGCACCGCGGGGACAGGGGATGGATGAGCAGTTCTTC,.,TRBJ2-1,TRBD1,TRBV20-1
CASSPSTGHPYNEQFF,TGTGCCAGCAGCCCATCTACGGGGCATCCCTACAATGAGCAGTTCTTC,many,TRBJ2-1,.,TRBV5-5
CASSDLGTDTQYF,TGTGCCAGCAGTGACTTAGGCACAGATACGCAGTATTTT,.,TRBJ2-3,.,TRBV2
CSAWAAGPYEQYF,TGCAGTGCTTGGGCGGCAGGTCCCTACGAGCAGTACTTC,few,TRBJ2-7,.,TRBV20-1
CASSPQRELTYEQYF,TGTGCCAGCAGCCCTCAGCGGGAGCTGACCTACGAGCAGTACTTC,many,TRBJ2-7,TRBD2,TRBV7-2
CASSPRDTAGTGETQYF,TGTGCCAGCAGCCCCAGGGACACCGCGGGCACCGGGGAGACCCAGTACTTC,.,TRBJ2-5,.,TRBV7-9
CSARGKGTNEKLFF,TGCAGTGCTAGAGGGAAGGGCACTAATGAAAAACTGTTTTTT,few,TRBJ1-4,.,TRBV20-1
CASSLTQRDGSPLHF,TGTGCCAGCAGCTTAACCCAGCGTGATGGGTCACCCCTCCACTTT,.,TRBJ1-6,.,TRBV7-8
CASSWTLDSNQPQHF,TGTGCCAGCAGTTGGACATTAGATAGCAATCAGCCCCAGCATTTT,.,TRBJ1-5,.,TRBV12-3/TRBV12-4
CASRRDRASGYTF,TGTGCCAGCAGGCGGGACAGGGCGAGTGGCTACACCTTC,.,TRBJ1-2,TRBD1,TRBV2
CSAGSLGNTEAFF,TGCAGTGCTGGGAGTTTAGGTAACACTGAAGCTTTCTTT,.,TRBJ1-1,.,TRBV20-1
CAWSVSENTEAFF,TGCGCCTGGAGTGTATCAGAGAACACTGAAGCTTTCTTT,.,TRBJ1-1,.,TRBV30
CASSRGQGGEKLFF,TGTGCCAGCAGCCGCGGACAGGGTGGGGAAAAACTGTTTTTT,.,TRBJ1-4,TRBD1,TRBV11-1
CASSLAEGAGYEQYF,TGTGCCAGCAGCTTGGCTGAGGGGGCAGGCTACGAGCAGTACTTC,many,TRBJ2-7,TRBD1,TRBV5-8
CSARLVAGEGYEQSF,TGCAGTGCTAGATTGGTAGCGGGAGAGGGGTACGAGCAGTCCTTC,.,TRBJ2-7,TRBD2,TRBV20-1
CASRRQGEETQYF,TGTGCCAGTAGACGACAGGGTGAGGAGACCCAGTACTTC,many,TRBJ2-5,TRBD1,TRBV19